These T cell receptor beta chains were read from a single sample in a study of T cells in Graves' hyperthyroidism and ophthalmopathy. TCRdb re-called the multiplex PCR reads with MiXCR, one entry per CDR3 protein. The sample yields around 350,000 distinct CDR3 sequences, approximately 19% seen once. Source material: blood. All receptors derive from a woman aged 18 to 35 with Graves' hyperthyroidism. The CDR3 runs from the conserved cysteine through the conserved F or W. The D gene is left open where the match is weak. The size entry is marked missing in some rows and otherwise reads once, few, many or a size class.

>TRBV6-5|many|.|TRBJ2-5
CASSYSWGGEETQYF
TGTGCCAGCAGTTACTCATGGGGGGGCGAAGAGACCCAGTACTTC
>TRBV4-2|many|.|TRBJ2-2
CASSQVGQNTGELFF
TGTGCCAGCAGCCAAGTGGGGCAGAACACCGGGGAGCTGTTTTTT
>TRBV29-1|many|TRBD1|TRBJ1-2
CSAATRDSVVGYTF
TGCAGCGCTGCGACCCGGGACAGTGTCGTCGGCTACACCTTC
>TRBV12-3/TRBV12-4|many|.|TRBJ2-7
CASSLGVNEQYF
TGTGCCAGCAGCCTCGGGGTAAACGAGCAGTACTTC
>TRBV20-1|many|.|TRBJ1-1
CSARDYQEQGFPEAFF
TGCAGTGCTAGAGATTATCAGGAGCAGGGGTTCCCTGAAGCTTTCTTT
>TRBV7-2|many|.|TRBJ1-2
CASSLGGTVGGYTF
TGTGCCAGCAGCTTAGGAGGGACGGTGGGGGGCTACACCTTC
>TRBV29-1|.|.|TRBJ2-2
CSVRGYTGELFF
TGCAGCGTTCGAGGATACACCGGGGAGCTGTTTTTT
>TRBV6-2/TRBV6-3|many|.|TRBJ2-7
CASSYSALWLRGAEIYEQYF
TGTGCCAGCAGTTATTCCGCACTCTGGCTCCGGGGAGCGGAGATCTACGAGCAGTACTTC
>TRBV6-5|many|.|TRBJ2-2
CASGGGNTGELFF
TGTGCCAGCGGCGGCGGGAACACCGGGGAGCTGTTTTTT
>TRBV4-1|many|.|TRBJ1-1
CASSQYPQGEAFF
TGCGCCAGCAGCCAATACCCCCAAGGTGAAGCTTTCTTT
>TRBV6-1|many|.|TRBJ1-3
CASGWGGSGNTIYF
TGTGCCAGCGGCTGGGGGGGCTCTGGAAACACCATATATTTT
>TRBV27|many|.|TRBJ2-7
CASTSGGHEQYF
TGTGCCAGCACATCAGGCGGGCACGAGCAGTACTTC
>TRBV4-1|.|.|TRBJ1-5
CASGRLLQGGQPQHF
TGCGCCAGCGGCCGCCTACTCCAGGGCGGTCAGCCCCAGCATTTT
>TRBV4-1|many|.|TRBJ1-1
CASSQFGNTEAFF
TGCGCCAGCAGCCAATTCGGGAACACTGAAGCTTTCTTT
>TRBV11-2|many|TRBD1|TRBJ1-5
CASSLESTGRNQPQHF
TGTGCCAGCAGCTTAGAATCGACAGGGAGGAATCAGCCCCAGCATTTT
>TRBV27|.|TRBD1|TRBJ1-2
CASSPEAQGANYGYTF
TGTGCCAGCAGTCCCGAGGCCCAGGGGGCCAACTATGGCTACACCTTC
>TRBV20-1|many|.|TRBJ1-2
CSAYNNGGYNYGYTF
TGCAGTGCTTACAACAACGGGGGTTATAACTATGGCTACACCTTC